Shown below are 14 T cell receptor beta chains from a single sample sequenced in a study of regulatory dendritic cells for organ transplantation. Produced via immunoSEQ multiplex PCR; TCRdb's table is partial and in-frame only. This repertoire shows almost 30,000 clones, over 75% found once; its top ten account for around 2.2%. Source material: memory CD4+ T cells from blood. Noted subset: CD45RO+ memory T cells. The receptors originated from a human donor in good health.

The count of this clone is one. The chain recombines TRBV4-1 with TRBJ1-2; a possible D gene is TRBD1 (5 bases). Germline V lookup: CDR1 MGHRA, CDR2 YSYEKL. The CDR3 sequence is 13 residues long. Trimming pared 3 bases from V and 8 bases from J, leaving 13 bases between. The CDR3 protein is CASSQGPGWGYTF. The CDR3, as DNA: TGCGCCAGCAGCCAGGGACCTGGGTGGGGCTACACCTTC.

V is TRBV29-1 and J is TRBJ1-2; D might be TRBD1 (6 bases). This CDR3 region has 12 residues. V shed 4 bases and J shed 4 bases, with 10 bases lying between them. The germline V gene has CDR1 SQVTM and CDR2 ANQGSEA. CDR3 sequence (DNA): TGCAGCGTTGGGGGGGGCGGCTATGGCTACACCTTC. This sequence encodes CSVGGGGYGYTF.

The chain carries TRBV12-5 and TRBJ2-5, with 8 bases that match TRBD2. The V and J ends lost 1 base and 5 bases, in that order; junction bases with no gene match: 0. There are 13 residues in the CDR3. Germline V gene lookup returns CDR1 LGHNT and CDR2 FRNRAP. The CDR3 sequence is CASGLGLAETQYF. For the CDR3, the DNA is TGTGCTAGTGGTTTGGGACTAGCGGAGACCCAGTACTTC. The variable domain in full, completed from reference TRBV12-5 and TRBJ2-5, reads DARVTQTPRHKVTEMGQEVTMRCQPILGHNTVFWYRQTMMQGLELLAYFRNRAPLDDSGMPKDRFSAEMPDATLATLKIQPSEPRDSAVYFCASGLGLAETQYFGPGTRLLVL.

V is TRBV18 and J is TRBJ2-5; D is ambiguous. Germline V CDR1 and CDR2: KGHSH, LQKENI. Trimming took off 3 bases at V and 5 bases at J, with 13 bases between the two ends. This CDR3 is built from 14 residues. The CDR3 DNA reads as TGTGCCAGCTCACCGGAGAGTAGGCCGGAGACCCAGTACTTC. Amino acid sequence: CASSPESRPETQYF.

This sequence joins TRBV5-4 and TRBJ2-5; no clear D. Germline V CDR1 and CDR2: SGHNT, YYREEE (reference sequence). The CDR3 has 11 amino acids. V lost 4 bases to trimming and J lost 2 bases, with 3 bases between them. CDR3 protein: CASSTQETQYF. The CDR3 DNA is TGTGCCAGCAGCACGCAAGAGACCCAGTACTTC.

The rearrangement joins TRBV6-1 to TRBJ1-2; D may be TRBD1 (6 bases). V lost 1 base to trimming and J lost 4 bases, with 13 bases between them. From germline, CDR1 is MNHNS and CDR2 SASEGT. The CDR3 consists of 15 residues. The CDR3 sequence is CASSEGEDSPYGYTF. The CDR3 coding sequence is TGTGCCAGCAGTGAAGGTGAGGACAGCCCCTATGGCTACACCTTC.

V and J are TRBV2 and TRBJ2-5; weak D call: TRBD2 (5 bases). The V gene's germline CDR1 is SNHLY and CDR2 FYNNEI. Trimming took off 4 bases at V and 4 bases at J, with 13 bases between the two ends. The length of the CDR3 is 14 residues. This CDR3 is CASSVSRGPETQYF. Here the CDR3 DNA reads TGTGCCAGCAGTGTATCTAGAGGGCCAGAGACCCAGTACTTC.

This clone was counted between two and nine times. This chain joins TRBV19 and TRBJ2-2; D may be TRBD1 (5 bases). Trimming pared 6 bases from V and 4 bases from J, leaving 18 bases between. The CDR3 consists of 16 residues. CDR1 is LNHDA, CDR2 SQIVND, per germline (reference sequence). The CDR3 region is CASRATQGRLTGELFF. CDR3 bases: TGTGCCAGTAGGGCTACTCAGGGTAGGCTCACCGGGGAGCTGTTTTTT.

The chain links TRBV6-1 to TRBJ1-4; TRBD1 matches 8 bases. With V trimmed by 6 bases and J by 8 bases, 8 bases remained unmatched. CDR1 and CDR2 (germline): MNHNS, SASEGT. CDR3 length equals 14 residues. In nucleotides, the CDR3 is TGTGCCAGCAGGAAAGGACAGGGATTCGAAAAACTGTTTTTT. Amino acid sequence: CASRKGQGFEKLFF.

This sequence joins TRBV6-5 and TRBJ1-2, with D possibly TRBD1 on 6 matching bases. Germline CDR1 and CDR2: MNHEY and SVGAGI. Between the trimmed V and J ends, which lost 6 bases and 8 bases, there was a span of 19 bases. The CDR3 sequence is 14 residues long. The CDR3 DNA reads as TGTGCCAGCAGACAAGACGGGACACTGAGGGGCTACACCTTC. Translation gives CASRQDGTLRGYTF.

The rearrangement uses TRBV30 and TRBJ1-1; D call uncertain. The CDR3 has 14 residues. V was shortened by 0 bases and J by 1 base, with 9 bases between the two germline ends. CDR1 is GTSNPN, CDR2 SVGIG, per germline (reference sequence). This chain's CDR3 is CAWSVGRQNTEAFF. The CDR3 DNA is TGTGCCTGGAGTGTCGGCAGGCAGAACACTGAAGCTTTCTTT.

This clone appeared a few times. The chain employs TRBV6-6 and TRBJ1-5, with a weak D call TRBD1 (5 bases). This CDR3 contains 13 residues. Germline CDR1 reads MNHNY; CDR2 reads SVGAGI (reference sequence). V lost 5 bases to trimming and J lost 6 bases, with 11 bases between them. The CDR3 reads CASSTQQGQPQHF. The CDR3 DNA follows: TGTGCCAGCAGTACTCAGCAGGGTCAGCCCCAGCATTTT.

The rearrangement links TRBV7-2 to TRBJ2-3; possibly TRBD2 for D (5 bases). In germline, CDR1 is SGHTA, CDR2 FQGNSA. V shed 3 bases and J shed 5 bases, with 15 bases lying between them. The CDR3 has 15 amino acids. CDR3 residues: CASSFVSDLGDTQYF. DNA for the CDR3: TGTGCCAGCAGCTTTGTATCGGACTTAGGAGATACGCAGTATTTT. The full variable domain, its missing parts supplied by reference TRBV7-2 and TRBJ2-3, is GAGVSQSPSNKVTEKGKDVELRCDPISGHTALYWYRQSLGQGLEFLIYFQGNSAPDKSGLPSDRFSAERTGGSVSTLTIQRTQQEDSAVYLCASSFVSDLGDTQYFGPGTRLTVL.

The chain is built from TRBV6-4 and TRBJ2-1; maybe TRBD2 (7 bases). Germline V gene data show CDR1 as MRHNA and CDR2 as SNTAGT. Trimming took 4 bases from V and 6 from J, leaving 16 bases between them. The length of the CDR3 is 15 residues. CDR3: CASSVRGASSNEQFF. CDR3 sequence (DNA): TGTGCCAGCAGTGTTCGGGGGGCCTCTAGCAATGAGCAGTTCTTC.